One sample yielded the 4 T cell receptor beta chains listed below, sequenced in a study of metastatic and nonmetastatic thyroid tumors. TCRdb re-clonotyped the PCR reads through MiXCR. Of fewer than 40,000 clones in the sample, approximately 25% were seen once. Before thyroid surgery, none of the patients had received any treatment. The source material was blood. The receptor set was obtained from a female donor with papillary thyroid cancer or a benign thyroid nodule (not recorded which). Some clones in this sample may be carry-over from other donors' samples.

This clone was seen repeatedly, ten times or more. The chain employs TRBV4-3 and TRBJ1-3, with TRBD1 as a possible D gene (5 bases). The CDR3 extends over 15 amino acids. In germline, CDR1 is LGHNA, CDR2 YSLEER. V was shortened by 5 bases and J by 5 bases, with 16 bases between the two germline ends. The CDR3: CASSKDNKGRNTIYF. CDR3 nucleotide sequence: TGCGCCAGCAGCAAGGACAACAAGGGGCGAAACACCATATATTTT.

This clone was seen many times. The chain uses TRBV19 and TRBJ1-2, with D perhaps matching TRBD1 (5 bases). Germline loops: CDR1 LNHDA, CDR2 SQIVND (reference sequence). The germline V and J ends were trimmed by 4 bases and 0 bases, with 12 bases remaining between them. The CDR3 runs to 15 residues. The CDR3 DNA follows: TGTGCCAGTAGTAGACAGACTACTACTAACTATGGCTACACCTTC. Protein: CASSRQTTTNYGYTF.

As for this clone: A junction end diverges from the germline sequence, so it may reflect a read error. CDR3 sequence (DNA): TGTGCCAGCATCACCCGGGGGACGACTGAATCTTTCTTT. Translated, it gives CASITRGTTESFF. V usage is TRBV12-3 or TRBV12-4 and J usage is TRBJ1-1; a possible D gene is TRBD1 (5 bases). This CDR3 has 13 residues.

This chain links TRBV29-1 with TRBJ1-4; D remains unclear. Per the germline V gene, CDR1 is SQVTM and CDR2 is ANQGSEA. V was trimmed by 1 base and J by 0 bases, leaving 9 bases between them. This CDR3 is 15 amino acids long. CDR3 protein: CSVEGASSTNEKLFF. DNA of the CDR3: TGCAGCGTTGAAGGGGCGTCGTCAACTAATGAAAAACTGTTTTTT.